This entry lists 21 T cell receptor beta chains sequenced from one sample in a study of shared clonotypes between healthy human individuals. The method was immunoSEQ multiplex PCR; TCRdb's version includes in-frame clones alone and lacks a portion of them. In the table there are about 2.4 million clones, 93% of which are singletons. Sample: naive CD4+ T cells from PBMCs. The sample's subset: CD45RA+ positively selected. These receptor sequences come from a man younger than 35 in good health. Some clones in this sample may be carry-over from other donors' samples.

This chain uses TRBV27 with TRBJ2-7; D possibly corresponds to TRBD2 (6 bases). CDR1 and CDR2 from the germline V gene are MNHEY and SMNVEV (reference sequence). The CDR3 covers 13 residues. V was cut by 5 bases and J by 3 bases, with 11 bases left in between. CDR3 DNA sequence: TGTGCCAGCAGTCCGCGGCGGGGCTACGAGCAGTACTTC. It encodes CASSPRRGYEQYF.

In nucleotides, the CDR3 is TGTGCCAGCAGTGACCCTTCCTCAAAACAGGGGACTAACTATGGCTACACCTTC. Amino acid sequence: CASSDPSSKQGTNYGYTF. This chain links TRBV6-1 with TRBJ1-2, with 7 bases aligning to TRBD1. With V trimmed by 3 bases and J by 0 bases, 13 bases remained unmatched. The CDR3 totals 18 residues. CDR1 is MNHNS and CDR2 is SASEGT in the germline V gene.

For the CDR3, the DNA is TGTGCCAGCAGTTTAACCCGTCTCAGGGGTCCCTACGAGCAGTACTTC. It is translated as CASSLTRLRGPYEQYF. This rearrangement joins TRBV6-5 to TRBJ2-7; possibly TRBD1 for D (6 bases). There are 16 residues in the CDR3. Germline lookup yields CDR1 MNHEY and CDR2 SVGAGI. With 4 bases removed from V and 2 bases from J, the gap between germline ends came to 18 bases.

The genes are TRBV15 and TRBJ2-7, with D perhaps TRBD1 (5 bases). This CDR3 has 12 amino acids. CDR1 is LNHNV, CDR2 YYDKDF, per germline (reference sequence). Trimming shortened V by 5 bases and J by 5 bases, and 10 bases separated the two germline ends. CDR3 amino acids: CATSAGLHEQYF. CDR3 in DNA: TGTGCCACCAGCGCAGGGCTGCACGAGCAGTACTTC.

The chain combines TRBV28 with TRBJ2-7; 8 nucleotides match TRBD1. J gave up 3 bases and V 1 base, and 8 bases lay outside the gene matches. The CDR3 length is 16 residues. Germline CDR1 MDHEN, CDR2 SYDVKM. CDR3 loop: CASSLLAGTGDYEQYF. CDR3 DNA: TGTGCCAGCAGTTTATTGGCCGGGACAGGAGACTACGAGCAGTACTTC. Full variable domain (rest looked up from reference TRBV28 and TRBJ2-7): DVKVTQSSRYLVKRTGEKVFLECVQDMDHENMFWYRQDPGLGLRLIYFSYDVKMKEKGDIPEGYSVSREKKERFSLILESASTNQTSMYLCASSLLAGTGDYEQYFGPGTRLTVT.

The chain uses TRBV5-1 and TRBJ1-4; D ambiguous. V lost 4 bases and J 2 bases, leaving 9 bases between the germline ends. This CDR3 region has 14 residues. CDR1 and CDR2 (germline): SGHRS, YFSETQ. CDR3 sequence: CASSQGDTNEKLFF. DNA for the CDR3: TGCGCCAGCAGCCAAGGAGACACTAATGAAAAACTGTTTTTT.

The chain carries TRBV5-6 and TRBJ2-7; 7 bases align to TRBD2. V shed 4 bases and J 5 bases; nucleotides not matched to a gene: 15. CDR1 and CDR2 (germline): SGHDT, YYEEEE. The CDR3 totals 16 residues. CDR3 DNA: TGTGCCAGCAGCGGCCCGGAAGGGCGGGGGTACGACGAGCAGTACTTC. Translation: CASSGPEGRGYDEQYF.

The chain's CDR3 is CASSLRSTGEGSTEAFF. The CDR3 DNA reads TGTGCCAGCAGCTTAAGGTCGACAGGGGAGGGTTCGACTGAAGCTTTCTTT. The genes are TRBV7-3 and TRBJ1-1; 8 bases map to TRBD1. The junction had 12 bases not matched to a gene; V was cut back by 1 base and J by 5 bases. Germline V gene data show CDR1 as SGHTA and CDR2 as FQGTGA. The CDR3 has 17 residues.

The CDR3 reads CASSLSRGNGNTIYF. CDR3 in DNA: TGTGCCAGCAGTTTATCTCGGGGGAATGGAAACACCATATATTTT. The rearrangement joins TRBV27 to TRBJ1-3; tentative D call: TRBD1 (5 bases). The CDR3 is 15 residues long. The germline V gene has CDR1 MNHEY and CDR2 SMNVEV (reference sequence). The germline V and J ends were trimmed by 0 bases and 3 bases, with 9 bases remaining between them.

This clone was detected once. CDR3 DNA: TGCGCCAGCAGCCAAGATGGTAGCAGGAAGACCCAGTACTTC. Its protein is CASSQDGSRKTQYF. The chain has TRBV4-1 and TRBJ2-5, with D uncertain. CDR3 length equals 14 residues. Trimming left V 0 bases short and J 6 bases short, with 11 bases between. Germline CDR1 reads MGHRA; CDR2 reads YSYEKL.

The chain carries TRBV6-1 and TRBJ1-5; D is unclear. V was clipped by 7 bases and J by 7 bases, with 17 bases between them. CDR3 length: 14 amino acids. Germline V lookup: CDR1 MNHNS, CDR2 SASEGT. The CDR3 spells CASTARSLDQPQHF. The CDR3 coding sequence is TGTGCCAGCACTGCCCGAAGTCTTGACCAGCCCCAGCATTTT.

The chain has TRBV7-9 and TRBJ2-1; no firm D call. V gave up 5 bases and J gave up 5 bases, with 10 bases separating them. This CDR3 region has 13 residues. Germline V gene data show CDR1 as SEHNR and CDR2 as FQNEAQ (reference sequence). The CDR3 nucleotides read TGTGCCAGCAGCCGGGCGGACCACAATGAGCAGTTCTTC. It codes for CASSRADHNEQFF.

The chain recombines TRBV7-2 with TRBJ2-3, with 7 bases lining up with TRBD2. J gave up 0 bases and V 5 bases, and 8 bases lay outside the gene matches. The V gene's germline CDR1 is SGHTA and CDR2 FQGNSA. The CDR3 length is 16 residues. The CDR3: CASSPEAGSSTDTQYF. The CDR3, as DNA: TGTGCCAGCAGCCCGGAAGCGGGGTCTAGCACAGATACGCAGTATTTT.

The genes are TRBV5-1 and TRBJ1-6; weak D call: TRBD1 (6 bases). V was trimmed by 1 base and J by 7 bases, leaving 15 bases between them. Germline CDR1 SGHRS, CDR2 YFSETQ. CDR3 length: 16 amino acids. CDR3 sequence (DNA): TGCGCCAGCAGCTTGTACCAGGGGTTGGTGAATTCACCCCTCCACTTT. It is translated as CASSLYQGLVNSPLHF.

V usage is TRBV27 and J usage is TRBJ2-7; D call uncertain. CDR1 MNHEY and CDR2 SMNVEV come from the germline V gene (reference sequence). The germline V and J ends were trimmed by 0 bases and 3 bases, with 9 bases remaining between them. The CDR3 extends over 14 amino acids. This CDR3 reads CASSLSLGNYEQYF. Written as DNA, the CDR3 is TGTGCCAGCAGTTTATCACTTGGGAACTACGAGCAGTACTTC.

The rearrangement links TRBV2 to TRBJ1-5; D may be TRBD1 (6 bases). The CDR3 totals 15 residues. Germline assignment: CDR1 SNHLY and CDR2 FYNNEI. V gave up 5 bases and J gave up 2 bases, with 13 bases separating them. The CDR3 DNA is TGTGCCAGCAGTCGGGGGCTGGGTGGCAATCAGCCCCAGCATTTT. Its protein product is CASSRGLGGNQPQHF.

The J gene is TRBJ2-5, the V gene TRBV5-1, with TRBD1 identical over 8 bases. CDR3 size: 16 residues. V dropped 3 bases and J dropped 5; count of bases not matched to a gene: 12. Germline V gives CDR1 SGHRS, CDR2 YFSETQ. The CDR3 DNA reads as TGCGCCAGCAGCTCCCAACAGACAGGGGCGCGGGAGACCCAGTACTTC. This gives the protein CASSSQQTGARETQYF.

This chain links TRBV7-3 with TRBJ2-7, with D maybe TRBD2 (5 bases). Germline loops: CDR1 SGHTA, CDR2 FQGTGA. V was trimmed by 0 bases and J by 7 bases, leaving 10 bases between them. The CDR3 is 13 amino acids. As DNA, the CDR3 is TGTGCCAGCAGCTTAACCCCCAGCGGTGAGCAGTACTTC. It yields the protein CASSLTPSGEQYF.

The V gene is TRBV6-1, the J gene TRBJ1-2; D gene unclear. Germline V gene lookup returns CDR1 MNHNS and CDR2 SASEGT. V lost 1 base to trimming and J lost 0 bases, with 12 bases between them. This CDR3 has 16 amino acids. CDR3 sequence reads: CASSEVGLPPNYGYTF. The CDR3 DNA reads TGTGCCAGCAGTGAAGTCGGGCTACCTCCTAACTATGGCTACACCTTC.

A word on this clone: The sample holds other DNA sequences that translate to the same CDR3. The chain combines TRBV29-1 with TRBJ2-7; TRBD2 aligns across 9 bases. This CDR3 has 13 amino acids. Germline loops: CDR1 SQVTM, CDR2 ANQGSEA. The junction had 9 bases not matched to a gene; V was cut back by 6 bases and J by 6 bases. The DNA of the CDR3 is TGCAGCGTAGGGACTAGCTCCACTAGCGAGCAGTACTTC. Translated, it gives CSVGTSSTSEQYF.

For the CDR3, the DNA is TGTGCCAGCAGCAACGGGGGTGGTCAGCCCCAGCATTTT. Protein: CASSNGGGQPQHF. The chain couples TRBV9 to TRBJ1-5; TRBD1 is a possible D gene (5 bases). V dropped 4 bases and J dropped 6 bases, with 11 bases sitting between them. The CDR3 runs to 13 residues. Per germline, CDR1 SGDLS and CDR2 YYNGEE.